The clone carrying this T cell receptor beta chain was seen only a few times. The donor group consisted entirely of healthy Caucasians. V shed 3 bases and J 7 bases; nucleotides not matched to a gene: 4. Germline V lookup: CDR1 SGHTA, CDR2 FQGNSA. This CDR3 is 14 amino acids long. The sample is drawn from a study of identical twins. TCRdb re-called the 5' RACE reads with MiXCR, one entry per CDR3 protein. The table records about 1.7 million distinct CDR3 sequences, about 30% of them present only once. The sample taken for sequencing was cord blood. The rearrangement links TRBV7-2 to TRBJ2-1; 9 bases match TRBD2. The TCR sequence derives from a newborn girl in good health. The CDR3 bases are TGTGCCAGCAGCTTTAGCGGGGGCCTAAATGAGCAGTTCTTC. Its protein is CASSFSGGLNEQFF.